By share, the clone carrying this T cell receptor beta chain ranks as medium-sized. The target antigen is unknown. The sample is drawn from a study of CD8+ T cells in alopecia areata. Study-wide results and caveats: Especially in alopecia totalis/universalis, lesional scalp showed greater clonality than normal scalp did. The study also sequences resident alphabeta T cells of normal skin in scalp samples.

Extracted RNA was reverse transcribed into cDNA, the sequencing template. The data were produced by immunoSEQ multiplex PCR, yet TCRdb's version contains in-frame clones alone and is incomplete. The sample yields roughly 150,000 clones, about three fifths seen once. Starting from PBMCs, sorting isolated CD4+ and CD8+ T cells. Trimming took off 5 bases at V and 2 bases at J, with 16 bases between the two ends. The CDR3 loop spans 15 amino acids. The germline V gene encodes CDR1 SGHRS and CDR2 YFSETQ. The rearrangement links TRBV5-1 to TRBJ2-5; no definite D call. Sequenced sample: CD4+ T cells sorted from blood. The origin of this receptor is a human donor in good health. The CDR3 region has the DNA TGCGCCAGCAGAATTGGGGTTAATTGGCAAGAGACCCAGTACTTC. It yields the protein CASRIGVNWQETQYF.